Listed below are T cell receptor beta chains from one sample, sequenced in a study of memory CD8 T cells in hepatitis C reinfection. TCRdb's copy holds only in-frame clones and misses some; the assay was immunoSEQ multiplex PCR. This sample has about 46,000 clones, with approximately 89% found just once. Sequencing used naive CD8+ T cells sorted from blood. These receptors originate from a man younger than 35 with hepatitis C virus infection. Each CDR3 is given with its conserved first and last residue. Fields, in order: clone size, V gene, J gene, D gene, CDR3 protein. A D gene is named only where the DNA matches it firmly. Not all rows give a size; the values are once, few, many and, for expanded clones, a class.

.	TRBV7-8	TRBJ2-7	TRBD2	CASSLAGTTTYEQYF
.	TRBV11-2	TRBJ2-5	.	CASSLGMGGGETQYF
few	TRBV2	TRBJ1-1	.	CASSEAETAYTEAFF
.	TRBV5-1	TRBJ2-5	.	CASPSPGNQETQYF
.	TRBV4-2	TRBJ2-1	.	CASSQDEGGWNRNEQFF
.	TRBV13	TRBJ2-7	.	CASSRTWNEQYF
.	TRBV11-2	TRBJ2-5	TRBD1	CASSFSQGAETQYF
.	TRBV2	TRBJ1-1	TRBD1	CGLWVVSTGVRTEAFF
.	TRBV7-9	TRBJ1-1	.	CASHPGGNTEAFF
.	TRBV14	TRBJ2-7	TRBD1	CASSHPDRYPYEQYF
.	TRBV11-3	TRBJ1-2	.	CASARLDSGRNGYTF
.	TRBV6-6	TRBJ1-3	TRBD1	CASSYGQGGNTIYF
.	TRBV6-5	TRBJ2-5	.	CASSPTGLAQETQYF
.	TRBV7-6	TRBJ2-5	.	CASSFGLNQETQYF
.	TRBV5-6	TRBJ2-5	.	CASSLEGGEETQYF
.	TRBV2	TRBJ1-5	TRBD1	CASSPIMDRAGQPQHF
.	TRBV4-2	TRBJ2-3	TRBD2	CASSQLAGGSTDTQYF
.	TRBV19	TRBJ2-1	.	CASMGDSTHEQFF
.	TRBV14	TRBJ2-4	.	CASSQDKGTKNIQYF
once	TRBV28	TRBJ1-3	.	CASSPRVTGNTIYF
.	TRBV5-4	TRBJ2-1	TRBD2	CASSLAGAFYNEQFF
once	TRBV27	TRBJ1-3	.	CASSPTGTGNTIYF
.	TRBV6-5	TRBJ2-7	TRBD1	CATRDRGYEQYF